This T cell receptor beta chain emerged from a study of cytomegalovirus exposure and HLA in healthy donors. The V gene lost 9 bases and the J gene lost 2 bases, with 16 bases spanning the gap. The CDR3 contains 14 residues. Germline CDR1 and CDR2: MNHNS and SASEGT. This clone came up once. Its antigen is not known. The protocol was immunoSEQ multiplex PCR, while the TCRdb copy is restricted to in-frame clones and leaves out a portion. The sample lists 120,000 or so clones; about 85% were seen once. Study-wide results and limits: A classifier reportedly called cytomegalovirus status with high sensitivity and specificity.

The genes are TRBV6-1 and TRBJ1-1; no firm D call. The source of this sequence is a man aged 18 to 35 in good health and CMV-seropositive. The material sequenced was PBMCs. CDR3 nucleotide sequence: TGTGCCAGTCAACTGGTCCGGGGAAACACTGAAGCTTTCTTT. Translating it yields CASQLVRGNTEAFF.